These T cell receptor beta chains were read from a single sample in a study of blood T cell repertoires in COVID-19. The table came from immunoSEQ multiplex PCR; TCRdb's copy has only in-frame clones and leaves some out. The table includes 20,000 to 25,000 clones, approximately 90% detected once. Input material: peripheral blood. The receptor set was obtained from a human donor with active COVID-19. The donor label of this sample is uncertain. Both conserved end residues are part of each CDR3. D genes are given only for firm matches. Clone size is stated in some rows and not others, as once, few, many or a class when expanded.

v_call,d_call,clone_size,j_call,cdr3_aa,cdr3_nt
TRBV24-1,TRBD2,.,TRBJ2-3,CATSEAGADTQYF,TGTGCCACCAGTGAAGCGGGGGCAGATACGCAGTATTTT
TRBV28,TRBD2,.,TRBJ2-2,CASSSRVGAGAFTGELFF,TGTGCCAGCAGTTCCCGGGTGGGAGCGGGAGCCTTCACCGGGGAGCTGTTTTTT
TRBV7-6,.,once,TRBJ2-5,CASSSGLEETQYF,TGTGCCAGCAGCTCAGGGTTGGAAGAGACCCAGTACTTC
TRBV14,TRBD2,.,TRBJ2-5,CASSQGLDVKETQYF,TGTGCCAGCAGCCAGGGACTAGACGTTAAAGAGACCCAGTACTTC
TRBV7-3,TRBD1,.,TRBJ2-5,CASSLGGTGPSETQYF,TGTGCCAGCAGCTTAGGGGGGACAGGTCCATCAGAGACCCAGTACTTC
TRBV12-5,TRBD1,.,TRBJ2-3,CASGPGQSTDTQYF,TGTGCTAGTGGCCCGGGACAGAGCACAGATACGCAGTATTTT
TRBV30,TRBD2,.,TRBJ2-3,CAWASGGSDTQYF,TGTGCCTGGGCTAGCGGGGGGTCAGATACGCAGTATTTT
TRBV19,TRBD2,.,TRBJ2-7,CASSGLAGPYEQYF,TGTGCCAGTAGTGGACTAGCGGGACCTTACGAGCAGTACTTC
TRBV5-6,.,.,TRBJ2-7,CASSWSTGRNYEQYF,TGTGCCAGCAGCTGGTCGACAGGGAGGAACTACGAGCAGTACTTC
TRBV5-4,.,.,TRBJ2-7,CASSQGSVYEQYF,TGTGCCAGCAGCCAAGGGAGTGTCTACGAGCAGTACTTC
TRBV27,TRBD2,.,TRBJ2-3,CASSTLAGEGDTQYF,TGTGCCAGCAGTACACTAGCGGGAGAAGGAGATACGCAGTATTTT
TRBV10-3,TRBD2,.,TRBJ2-3,CAISIYSGISTDTQYF,TGTGCCATCAGCATATATAGCGGGATTAGCACAGATACGCAGTATTTT
TRBV9,TRBD2,.,TRBJ2-2,CASSPSGLAGTGELFF,TGTGCCAGCAGCCCGTCTGGACTAGCGGGGACCGGGGAGCTGTTTTTT
TRBV4-2,TRBD2,.,TRBJ2-1,CASSQEKSGGGDEQFF,TGTGCCAGCAGCCAAGAGAAGAGCGGGGGGGGCGATGAGCAGTTCTTC
TRBV19,TRBD1,.,TRBJ1-2,CASSYGTGPPANYGYTF,TGTGCCAGTAGTTATGGGACAGGTCCTCCAGCTAACTATGGCTACACCTTC
TRBV7-9,.,.,TRBJ1-3,CASSLSQGGNTIYF,TGTGCCAGCAGCTTAAGTCAGGGTGGAAACACCATATATTTT
TRBV6-1,TRBD1,.,TRBJ1-1,CASSEGGTGNTEAFF,TGTGCCAGCAGTGAAGGTGGGACAGGAAACACTGAAGCTTTCTTT
TRBV5-1,TRBD2,once,TRBJ2-7,CASSPLAGRSYEQYF,TGCGCCAGCAGCCCCCTAGCGGGACGCTCCTACGAGCAGTACTTC
TRBV11-3,.,once,TRBJ2-3,CASSLGGGPQYF,TGTGCCAGCAGCTTAGGAGGAGGTCCGCAGTATTTT
TRBV20-1,TRBD1,.,TRBJ1-5,CSASPRGQNQPQHF,TGCAGTGCTAGTCCCAGGGGGCAGAATCAGCCCCAGCATTTT
TRBV28,.,.,TRBJ2-2,CASRLGGGTGELFF,TGTGCCAGTAGACTAGGGGGCGGGACCGGGGAGCTGTTTTTT
TRBV2,TRBD2,.,TRBJ2-3,CASSATSGFTDTQYF,TGTGCCAGCAGCGCGACTAGCGGGTTCACAGATACGCAGTATTTT
TRBV11-1,TRBD2,.,TRBJ2-5,CASSFSGRAGETQYF,TGTGCCAGCAGCTTCAGCGGGAGGGCCGGCGAGACCCAGTACTTC
TRBV7-9,TRBD1,.,TRBJ2-2,CASSPLGQLNTGELFF,TGTGCCAGCAGCCCCCTGGGACAGCTTAACACCGGGGAGCTGTTTTTT